A selection of T cell receptor beta chains follows, all from one sample in a study of CD8+ T cells in alopecia areata. Sequencing used immunoSEQ multiplex PCR; TCRdb keeps in-frame clones, though not all of them. The top ten clones hold around 10% of a sample with 85,000 to 110,000 clones, approximately 90% of them seen once. This material consisted of CD8+ T cells sorted from blood, taken between weeks 30 and 35, from a patient treated with tofacitinib. These receptors were obtained from a human donor with alopecia areata. Both conserved end residues are part of each CDR3.

v_gene,j_gene,CDR3aa
TRBV30,TRBJ1-1,CAWSALGDTEAFF
TRBV4-1,TRBJ2-7,CASSPNRDSYEQYF
TRBV29-1,TRBJ2-7,CSGLESYEQYF
TRBV6-5,TRBJ2-6,CATLLAAGANVLTF
TRBV6-1,TRBJ1-2,CASSDRGGYYGYTF
TRBV5-6,TRBJ2-7,CASSPGSGEQYF
TRBV4-1,TRBJ2-7,CASSQNAWEQYF
TRBV7-2,TRBJ2-3,CASSSALGGGALDTQYF
TRBV5-8,TRBJ2-7,CASSSRGAYEQYF
TRBV4-1,TRBJ1-2,CASSQDQPTEAPAYGYTF
TRBV30,TRBJ2-7,CAGSIDQETPYEQYF
TRBV13,TRBJ1-3,CASSLGQVGTIYF
TRBV16,TRBJ1-2,CASSIRGQGGSGYTF
TRBV5-5,TRBJ2-1,CASSHSGGAPDEQFF
TRBV4-2,TRBJ2-1,CASSQDGPSGNEQFF
TRBV30,TRBJ1-2,CAWSWGEGVNNYGYTF
TRBV4-1,TRBJ2-7,CASSQERGRGYEQYF
TRBV5-6,TRBJ2-7,CASSWRGRGDEQYF
TRBV27,TRBJ2-1,CASRSGTLGEQFF
TRBV13,TRBJ2-7,CASSFMGGDEQYF
TRBV10-3,TRBJ2-1,CAIRDLRGQDYRTEQFF
TRBV29-1,TRBJ1-2,CSVPDRPYGYTF
TRBV19,TRBJ2-6,CASSMVMSGANVLTF
TRBV30,TRBJ2-7,CAWSVPNHYEQYF
TRBV29-1,TRBJ2-7,CSVGSGGIDEQYF
TRBV7-9,TRBJ2-6,CASSLVVRANVLTF
TRBV29-1,TRBJ2-7,CSVAFWTDTYEQYF
TRBV6-6,TRBJ1-5,CASSTSAQPWPQHF
TRBV29-1,TRBJ2-3,CSVESRLAGFRNTQYF
TRBV9,TRBJ2-7,CASSRDYKYEQYF
TRBV6-6,TRBJ2-1,CASSQDRQAFYNEQFF
TRBV10-3,TRBJ2-5,CAISGTSGQETQYF
TRBV5-4,NA,CASSNSESYEQYF
TRBV29-1,TRBJ2-1,CSVLTSGYNEQFF
TRBV6-5,TRBJ1-2,CASSYYPQGENYGYTF
TRBV5-1,TRBJ2-3,CASSPGWGSTDTQYF
TRBV18,TRBJ1-2,CASSPDGGYGYTF
TRBV9,TRBJ1-3,CASSVDHRNGNTIYF
TRBV29-1,TRBJ2-6,CSVNRAGANVLTF
TRBV29-1,TRBJ2-7,CSVETTGQSYEQYF
TRBV29-1,TRBJ2-1,CSVVDSASGASYNEQFF
TRBV29-1,TRBJ2-7,CSVGRAAYEQYF
TRBV27,TRBJ2-1,CASSRLPPSGNPQFF
TRBV5-6,TRBJ2-3,CASSLGSSGDTQYF
TRBV6-6,TRBJ1-1,CASTVGADTEAFF
TRBV7-9,TRBJ2-7,CASSLPTDYEQYF
TRBV30,TRBJ1-1,CACLQGGYTEAFF
TRBV2,TRBJ2-7,CASRETTYEQYF